This is a list of T cell receptor beta chains from one sample in a study of T cell repertoires in cytomegalovirus infection. Each CDR3 protein is one row after TCRdb ran MiXCR on the reads. Of about 260,000 distinct CDR3 sequences in the sample, approximately 8.3% are singletons; the top ten hold about 16%. The sample comprised PBMCs. The source of these receptors is a human donor in good health (CMV status not recorded). Some clones in this sample may be carry-over from other donors' samples. The CDR3 runs from the conserved cysteine through the conserved F or W. D genes are given only for firm matches. Size is stated for part of the rows, as once, few or many counts, or as a class when the clone is expanded.

TRBJ2-2 many NA TRBV6-1 13 TGTGCCAGCAGTGACGGGTCGGTCGGGGAGCTGTTTTTT CASSDGSVGELFF
TRBJ2-3 many NA TRBV20-1 14 TGCAGTGCTCGAAAGGGCGGAGGTACAGATACGCAGTATTTT CSARKGGGTDTQYF
TRBJ2-1 few TRBD1 TRBV5-3 15 TGTGCCAGCAGCTTGGTTCCGGACAGGGAGAGTGAGCAGTTCTTC CASSLVPDRESEQFF
TRBJ2-3 NA TRBD2 TRBV9 16 TGTGCCAGCAGCGGCACTAGCGGGGGATACACAGATACGCAGTATTTT CASSGTSGGYTDTQYF
TRBJ2-1 many TRBD2 TRBV11-2 15 TGTGCCAGCAGCTTAAGACTAGCGAAGGACAATGAGCAGTTCTTC CASSLRLAKDNEQFF
TRBJ1-1 many NA TRBV10-2 12 TGCGCCAGCAGTAAGGGGGGGACTGAAGCTTTCTTT CASSKGGTEAFF
TRBJ2-7 many TRBD1 TRBV29-1 12 TGCAGCGTTGGGTCAGGGGGCTACGAGCAGTACTTC CSVGSGGYEQYF
TRBJ2-5 many NA TRBV7-9 14 TGTGCCAGCAGCAGGGCAGGTAGCCAAGAGACCCAGTACTTC CASSRAGSQETQYF
TRBJ2-7 many TRBD1 TRBV7-2 16 TGTGCCAGCAGCTTATCCGGGGGACAGGGAGTACACGAGCAGTACTTC CASSLSGGQGVHEQYF
TRBJ2-5 many NA TRBV7-2 14 TGTGCCAGCAGCTTAGATGTGGGGTTGCAGACCCAGTACTTC CASSLDVGLQTQYF
TRBJ2-7 many NA TRBV14 16 TGTGCCAGCAGCCCTTTCGTGGGCAGCTCCTCCTACGAGCAGTACTTC CASSPFVGSSSYEQYF
TRBJ2-3 NA TRBD1 TRBV5-1 14 TGCGCCAGCAGCCCTGGGACAGGCCCCCGGGCGCAGTATTTT CASSPGTGPRAQYF
TRBJ2-7 NA NA TRBV29-1 12 TGCAGCGTTGATAACCGTAATGGGGAGCAGTACTTC CSVDNRNGEQYF
TRBJ2-7 few NA TRBV5-1 15 TGCGCCAGCAGCTTGGAGTGTCCCCCTGTGTGCGAGCAGTACTTC CASSLECPPVCEQYF
TRBJ1-1 many NA TRBV7-8 16 TGTGCCAGCAGCTTAACGTCAGGGCGAGGGAACACTGAAGCTTTCTTT CASSLTSGRGNTEAFF
TRBJ1-1 many NA TRBV7-2 16 TGTGCCAGCAGTCAAGGGTCCCAGATCCCGAAGACTGAAGCTTTCTTT CASSQGSQIPKTEAFF
TRBJ2-1 many TRBD1 TRBV7-2 15 TGTGCCAGCAGCTTAGCGACAGGGGGCAACAATGAGCAGTTCTTC CASSLATGGNNEQFF
TRBJ1-5 few NA TRBV2 16 TGTGCCAGCGTACAAGACAGGATGTATAGCAATCAGCCCCAGCATTTT CASVQDRMYSNQPQHF
TRBJ1-5 many TRBD1 TRBV7-2 15 TGTGCCAGCAGCAAAACCGGGACAGGGTATCAGCCCCAGCATTTT CASSKTGTGYQPQHF
TRBJ1-5 many NA TRBV20-1 16 TGCAGTGCGACGAGGGAGCCGCGGGGGTTAGAGCAGCCCCAGCATTTT CSATREPRGLEQPQHF
TRBJ1-5 many NA TRBV6-2/TRBV6-3 14 TGTGCCAGCAGTTACGTCGGGGGCCCTCAGCCCCAGCATTTT CASSYVGGPQPQHF
TRBJ1-5 many NA TRBV6-1 16 TGTGCCAGCGGGTTTAGAAGGCAGGGAGTTGATCAGCCCCAGCATTTT CASGFRRQGVDQPQHF
TRBJ1-2 NA NA TRBV19 16 TGTGCCAGTACCCCAACCGTTGGGATACCGAACTATGGCTACACCTTC CASTPTVGIPNYGYTF
TRBJ2-1 few TRBD2 TRBV7-9 17 TGTGCCAGCAGCAATGGACTAGCGGGAGGCCTTCGTAATGAGCAGTTCTTC CASSNGLAGGLRNEQFF
TRBJ1-6 NA TRBD1 TRBV9 14 TGTGCCAGCAGCGCCACAGGGGCTTGGTCACCCCTCCACTTT CASSATGAWSPLHF
TRBJ2-1 many TRBD2 TRBV7-3 15 TGTGCCAGCAGCCCCCTAGCGGGGGGTAACAATGAGCAGTTCTTC CASSPLAGGNNEQFF
TRBJ2-1 NA TRBD2 TRBV6-2/TRBV6-3 14 TGTGCGAGTGATCTCGGGACTAGATCGCATGAGCAGTTCTTC CASDLGTRSHEQFF
TRBJ1-5 many TRBD1 TRBV7-2 16 TGTGCCAGCAGCTTATTGGACAGGGGGAGGTATCAGCCCCAGCATTTT CASSLLDRGRYQPQHF
TRBJ1-5 few TRBD1 TRBV10-3 14 TGTGCCATCAGTCCGGGACAGGCCAATCAGCCCCAGCATTTT CAISPGQANQPQHF
TRBJ2-1 few TRBD1 TRBV28 14 TGTGCCTCAAACAGGGGAGTTGGTGTCAATGAGCAGTTCTTC CASNRGVGVNEQFF
TRBJ2-7 NA NA TRBV7-8 14 TGTGCCAGCAGCTTTTTTCAGGCAGGCCACGAGCAGTACTTC CASSFFQAGHEQYF
TRBJ2-3 few TRBD2 TRBV7-3 14 TGTGCCAGCAGCCCCCTCGGGGGGACAGATACGCAGTATTTT CASSPLGGTDTQYF
TRBJ1-1 NA NA TRBV4-3 14 TGCGCCAGCAGCCAAGACTCCGGGAACACTGAAGCTTTCTTT CASSQDSGNTEAFF
TRBJ2-3 few TRBD1 TRBV20-1 17 TGCAGTGCGAGGACCGAAATGGGACAGTCTACCACAGATACGCAGTATTTT CSARTEMGQSTTDTQYF
TRBJ1-1 many NA TRBV7-2 13 TGTGCCAGCAGCCACAACAGGAACACTGAAGCTTTCTTT CASSHNRNTEAFF
TRBJ2-7 few NA TRBV7-3 16 TGTGCCAGCAGCTCGCAACCGACAGGTCCCTTGGCCGAGCAGTACTTC CASSSQPTGPLAEQYF
TRBJ2-7 many NA TRBV6-6 13 TGTGCCAGCAGTCCCGGACTCATAGGCAAGCAGTACTTC CASSPGLIGKQYF
TRBJ2-7 many TRBD2 TRBV7-2 16 TGTGCCAGCACCCTAGAAGGGACTAGCGGGAGTTACGAGCAGTACTTC CASTLEGTSGSYEQYF
TRBJ2-7 many TRBD2 TRBV7-6 15 TGTGCCAGCAGCTTAGCGGGACTAGCGGGCGTCGAGCAGTACTTC CASSLAGLAGVEQYF
TRBJ1-6 NA TRBD1 TRBV7-2 14 TGTGCCAGCAGTCGGGACAGGACTAATTCACCCCTCCACTTT CASSRDRTNSPLHF
TRBJ2-5 many TRBD2 TRBV12-3/TRBV12-4 15 TGTGCCAGCAGTTCCCCGGGGGGGGGTGGGAAGACCCAGTACTTC CASSSPGGGGKTQYF
TRBJ2-7 many NA TRBV7-9 15 TGTGCCAGCAGCTTGGCCGGGACGGCCGGCTACGAGCAGTACTTC CASSLAGTAGYEQYF